This T cell receptor beta chain was profiled in a study of identifying expanded T cells in peripheral blood. Healthy donors had no documented immune events, such as infections, while sampled. Regarding the study as a whole: Clone count variance between roughly 2-week samples rose with total template count.

This clone was seen only once. Its target is unknown. The assay was immunoSEQ multiplex PCR, and TCRdb's table has in-frame clones only and misses some. This table holds some 100,000 clones, approximately 90% found once. V lost 5 bases and J 1 base, leaving 5 bases between the germline ends. The CDR3 is made up of 13 amino acids. CDR1 is SGHTA, CDR2 FQGTGA, per germline. The chain links TRBV7-3 to TRBJ2-2; D not resolved. Specimen: blood. The source of this sequence is a person aged 18 to 70 in good health. The CDR3 DNA is TGTGCCAGCAGCGCTGAGAACACCGGGGAGCTGTTTTTT. Its protein product is CASSAENTGELFF. The full variable domain, its missing parts supplied by reference TRBV7-3 and TRBJ2-2, is GAGVSQTPSNKVTEKGKYVELRCDPISGHTALYWYRQSLGQGPEFLIYFQGTGAADDSGLPNDRFFAVRPEGSVSTLKIQRTERGDSAVYLCASSAENTGELFFGEGSRLTVL.